This entry features one TCR beta chain sequence. It lacks a known antigen. Base-call qualities are not available, and no considerably larger clone is one nucleotide away. At the junction V is shortened by 6 bases and J by 2 bases; bases outside the gene matches: 7. Taken from cysteine to phenylalanine, the CDR3 has 16 residues. Only the CDR3 region is kept as DNA, spanning 48 bases read in frame from base 1. CDR1 and CDR2 (SGHTA, FQGTGA) derive from the germline V gene. The sample is drawn from a study of T cell changes during pregnancy in multiple sclerosis (dated by TCRdb to between 2018 and 2021). With regard to the full study: In women with multiple sclerosis, the researchers looked at how the T cell repertoire shifted as pregnancy progressed.

Preparation of the library involved the immunoSEQ multiplex PCR assay. This immuneACCESS table, as held by TCRdb, lists in-frame sequences with V and J called but not all clones. Of the missing ones, under half trace to an unresolved V gene in checked studies; the others have no known cause. This sample comprises tens of thousands of clones, more than 90% of them detected only once. In total, the top ten clones hold around 2% of the sample. The chain links TRBV7-3 with TRBJ2-3; 11 nucleotides in the junction match TRBD2. This material consisted of peripheral blood, taken in the second trimester of pregnancy. This TCR came from a female donor with multiple sclerosis, enrolled in a pregnancy study. The CDR3 protein sequence reads: CASSPGTSGYTDTQYF. The nucleotide sequence is given as TGTGCCAGCAGTCCAGGGACTAGCGGCTACACAGATACGCAGTATTTT.